This T cell receptor beta chain was documented in a study of breast tumors, draining lymph nodes, adjacent tissues (dated by TCRdb to 2015 to 2016). About the investigation overall: TCR beta repertoires were compared across tumor, adjacent nontumor tissue and axillary lymph nodes obtained from breast cancer patients. In human breast cancer, the study set out to evaluate how tumor, surrounding tissue and draining lymph node repertoires relate to one another and whether T cells may move between these sites.

For sequencing, an Illumina HiSeq 2000 was employed. TCR beta chain libraries were generated through multiplex PCR amplification. High-throughput sequencing was used to analyze the amplified TCR beta chain products. The public sequencing data were trimmed at Q25 with fastp and processed into clonotypes with MiXCR by TCRdb, which kept only in-frame beta chains. Here each entry gathers all rows of one CDR3 protein and keeps the most common genes and DNA. The sample yields about 220,000 distinct CDR3 sequences; less than 35% were counted once. 3% to 4% of the sample is in the top ten clones. The axillary draining lymph nodes of breast cancer patients were the source of the lymph node samples. Study-wide findings and limitations: The data were considered consistent with the idea that most tumor T cells come from the lymph node and then expand in tumor tissue. Tumor T-cell repertoires showed less diversity than lymph node repertoires and more diversity than nontumor tissue repertoires, and tumor T-cell repertoires showed preferential V and J gene usage. Rather than being directly demonstrated, the conclusion that tumor T cells originate in lymph nodes was presented as consistent with a hypothesis. The similarity between tumor and nontumor tissue repertoires was significantly greater in luminal-like breast cancer than in basal-like breast cancer.

This clonotype was detected many times. It has no known antigen specificity. No clone much larger than this one lies a single base away; base qualities are absent. The sequence derives from a female donor with breast cancer. Some clones in this sample may be carry-over from other donors' samples. The sequenced material came from axillary lymph node tissue.

The sequenced DNA is TGCAGCGCCCAGGGGGCTGGGGCCAACGTCCTGACTTTC. It specifies CSAQGAGANVLTF. This sequence uses TRBV29-1 and TRBJ2-6; 7 bases in between match TRBD1. Including the terminal cysteine and phenylalanine, the CDR3 comprises 13 residues. Solely the CDR3 DNA is kept, with 39 bases framed from the first base. At the junction V is shortened by 7 bases and J by 2 bases; bases outside the gene matches: 2. The germline V gene sets CDR1 to SQVTM and CDR2 to ANQGSEA. With the portions outside the CDR3 filled from the reference TRBV29-1 and TRBJ2-6 genes, the complete variable region becomes SAVISQKPSRDICQRGTSLTIQCQVDSQVTMMFWYRQQPGQSLTLIATANQGSEATYESGFVIDKFPISRPNLTFSTLTVSNMSPEDSSIYLCSAQGAGANVLTFGAGSRLTVL.